Below, one T cell receptor beta chain is given with its context. Its matching antigen is unknown. The data originate from a study of beta chain features in type 1 diabetes. Across the study: The study examined about 110,000,000 sorted cells across all samples.

The study reverse transcribed the entire isolated RNA, so it sequenced expressed TCRB transcripts. Sequencing of naive, central memory and regulatory T cell samples gave an average of around 4 million reads. Method: immunoSEQ multiplex PCR; TCRdb's copy keeps in-frame clones and lacks some. The sample contains about 290,000 clones, approximately 8.1% of which appear only once. Study-level points and caveats: Healthy donors had naive, central memory and Treg TCRB repertoires that appeared less similar than those seen among patients. VDJ junctions from type 1 diabetes patients carried fewer insertions and larger deletions.

V was pared by 3 bases and J by 4 bases, with 4 bases between. CDR3 size: 12 residues. CDR1 and CDR2 (germline): LGHNA, YNFKEQ. Sequencing used central memory CD4+ T cells from blood. The rearrangement uses TRBV4-2 and TRBJ2-1; D uncertain. The source is a young woman in good health. The CDR3 region has the DNA TGTGCCAGCAGCCACGGGTACAATGAGCAGTTCTTC. It encodes CASSHGYNEQFF.